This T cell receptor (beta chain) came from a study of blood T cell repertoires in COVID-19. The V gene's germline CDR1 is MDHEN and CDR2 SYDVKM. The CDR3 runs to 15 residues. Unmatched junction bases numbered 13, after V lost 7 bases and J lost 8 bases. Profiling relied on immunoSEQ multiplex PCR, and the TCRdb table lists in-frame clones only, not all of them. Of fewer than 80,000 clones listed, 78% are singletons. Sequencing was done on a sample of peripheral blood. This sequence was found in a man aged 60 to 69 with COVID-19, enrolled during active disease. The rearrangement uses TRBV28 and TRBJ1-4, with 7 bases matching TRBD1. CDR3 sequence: CASTQGAGGNEKLFF. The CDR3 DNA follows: TGTGCCAGCACCCAAGGGGCAGGGGGAAACGAAAAACTGTTTTTT.